The 26 T cell receptor beta chains in this list originate from one sample, sequenced in a study of control samples from healthy donors and cancer patients. The repertoire was sequenced with immunoSEQ multiplex PCR; TCRdb's copy has only in-frame clones and lacks some. In the table there are approximately 86,000 clones, about 84% of which are singletons. The specimen was blood. These receptors were obtained from a woman aged 40-49 years in good health.

V is TRBV15 and J is TRBJ2-1; D not resolved. Germline assignment: CDR1 LNHNV and CDR2 YYDKDF (reference sequence). The V and J ends lost 1 base and 1 base respectively, with 11 bases between them. CDR3 length: 16 amino acids. CDR3 DNA: TGTGCCACCAGCAGAGGACCCCTGAAATCCTACAATGAGCAGTTCTTC. Protein sequence: CATSRGPLKSYNEQFF.

The CDR3 spells CASSQGYKGPNYGYTF. The CDR3, as DNA: TGTGCCAGCAGCCAAGGGTATAAGGGGCCAAACTATGGCTACACCTTC. This rearrangement joins TRBV14 to TRBJ1-2, with TRBD1 as a possible D gene (5 bases). CDR1 and CDR2 from the germline V gene are SGHDN and FVKESK. Trimming pared 1 base from V and 2 bases from J, leaving 14 bases between. This CDR3 is 16 amino acids long.

V usage is TRBV6-2 or TRBV6-3 and J usage is TRBJ1-1; D gene unclear. The CDR3 is 16 residues long. V lost 0 bases to trimming and J lost 4 bases, with 15 bases between them. Germline V lookup: CDR1 MNHEY, CDR2 SVGEGT. The CDR3 protein is CASSYSIQVGRTEAFF. In nucleotides, the CDR3 is TGTGCCAGCAGTTACTCGATCCAGGTGGGTCGCACTGAAGCTTTCTTT.

The chain carries TRBV30 and TRBJ1-4, with D possibly matching TRBD1 (5 bases). V was cut by 3 bases and J by 7 bases, with 18 bases left in between. There are 15 residues in the CDR3. Germline V gene lookup returns CDR1 GTSNPN and CDR2 SVGIG (reference sequence). DNA for the CDR3: TGTGCCTGGAGCGGTATGGACATCATGAGTGAAAAACTGTTTTTT. This sequence encodes CAWSGMDIMSEKLFF.

The chain combines TRBV11-3 with TRBJ2-3, with D possibly matching TRBD2 (6 bases). CDR3 length equals 14 residues. V lost 0 bases and J lost 5, with 9 bases in between. Germline V gene data show CDR1 as SGHNT and CDR2 as YENEEA. CDR3 loop: CASSLELARDTQYF. CDR3 DNA: TGTGCCAGCAGCTTAGAACTAGCTCGAGATACGCAGTATTTT.

The chain recombines TRBV27 with TRBJ2-1; 12 bases agree with TRBD2. Trimming took 5 bases from V and 6 from J; bases not matched to a gene: 8. Germline V gene data show CDR1 as MNHEY and CDR2 as SMNVEV (reference sequence). The CDR3 consists of 16 residues. In DNA form, the CDR3 reads TGTGCCAGCAGTACCAGACTAGCGGGGGAACCCAATGAGCAGTTCTTC. Translated, it gives CASSTRLAGEPNEQFF.

The table lists this clone with a few counts. The CDR3 nucleotides are TGTGCCTCCTCGTCCCGGGACAGATTGTATGGCTACACCTTC. It specifies CASSSRDRLYGYTF. The rearrangement uses TRBV19 and TRBJ1-2, with 7 bases fitting TRBD1. The ends lost 11 bases at V and 5 bases at J; junction bases unmatched: 14. This CDR3 comprises 14 residues. In germline, CDR1 is LNHDA, CDR2 SQIVND (reference sequence).

V is TRBV11-3 and J is TRBJ2-7; perhaps TRBD1 as D (5 bases). CDR1 and CDR2 (germline): SGHNT, YENEEA. V was trimmed by 0 bases and J by 2 bases, leaving 14 bases between them. CDR3 length: 16 amino acids. CDR3 in amino acids: CASSLDPSRVTYEQYF. CDR3 nucleotides: TGTGCCAGCAGCTTAGATCCCAGCAGGGTAACCTACGAGCAGTACTTC.

V gene TRBV10-3 combines with J gene TRBJ1-2, with TRBD1 matching 7 bases. The V and J ends lost 6 bases and 0 bases, in that order; junction bases with no gene match: 10. The CDR3 runs to 16 residues. Germline V gives CDR1 ENHRY, CDR2 SYGVKD. For the CDR3, the DNA is TGTGCCATCAGCCGGGGAGGGACAGTTCCTAACTATGGCTACACCTTC. Amino acid sequence: CAISRGGTVPNYGYTF.

This clone was detected ten times or more. The chain has TRBV1 and TRBJ1-5; the table names TRBD1, a call not compared with the DNA. TRBV1 is a listed pseudogene. The CDR3 length is 13 residues. In DNA, the CDR3 is TGCACCAGCAGCCAACAGGGCAATCAGCCCCAGCATTTT. Translating gives CTSSQQGNQPQHF.

The V and J genes are TRBV6-5 and TRBJ2-7; D remains ambiguous. Germline CDR1 is MNHEY and CDR2 is SVGAGI. The CDR3 extends over 13 amino acids. Trimming left V 2 bases short and J 0 bases short, with 5 bases between. The CDR3 sequence: CASSYGVSYEQYF. For the CDR3, the DNA is TGTGCCAGCAGTTACGGGGTCTCCTACGAGCAGTACTTC.

This chain uses TRBV5-4 with TRBJ2-7; 11 bases are a match to TRBD1. There are 14 residues in the CDR3. The V and J ends lost 6 bases and 11 bases, in that order; junction bases with no gene match: 13. Germline CDR1 reads SGHNT; CDR2 reads YYREEE (reference sequence). The CDR3 loop is CASIPAGTGGSEYF. CDR3 coding DNA: TGTGCCAGCATCCCGGCCGGGACAGGGGGGTCGGAGTACTTC. The full variable domain, with the rest looked up from reference TRBV5-4 and TRBJ2-7, is ETGVTQSPTHLIKTRGQQVTLRCSSQSGHNTVSWYQQALGQGPQFIFQYYREEENGRGNFPPRFSGLQFPNYSSELNVNALELDDSALYLCASIPAGTGGSEYFGPGTRLTVT.

Note on this clone: One junction end does not reproduce the germline sequence, and a read error may be involved. The identical CDR3 is also encoded by other nucleotide sequences in the sample. The J gene is TRBJ2-7, the V gene TRBV7-2; D is unresolved. Germline V lookup: CDR1 SGHTA, CDR2 FQGNSA. This CDR3 is 13 amino acids long. The CDR3 loop reads CASSLAKTYEQYF. The CDR3 DNA sequence: TGTGCCAGTAGCTTAGCAAAAACCTACGAGCAGTACTTC.

This clone turned up a few times. This CDR3 is CASKLIQGSNQPQHF. CDR3 coding DNA: TGTGCCAGCAAATTGATACAGGGGAGCAATCAGCCCCAGCATTTT. The V gene is TRBV2, the J gene TRBJ1-5, with TRBD1 identical over 7 bases. Germline trimming cut 7 bases from V and 1 base from J; bases unmatched to any gene: 7. CDR1 is SNHLY and CDR2 is FYNNEI in the germline V gene. CDR3 length equals 15 residues. The full variable domain, rest sourced from reference TRBV2 and TRBJ1-5, is EPEVTQTPSHQVTQMGQEVILRCVPISNHLYFYWYRQILGQKVEFLVSFYNNEISEKSEIFDDQFSVERPDGSNFTLKIRSTKLEDSAMYFCASKLIQGSNQPQHFGDGTRLSIL.

This clone has just a few counts. The chain links TRBV15 to TRBJ1-5, with 9 bases that match TRBD1. V was clipped by 0 bases and J by 7 bases; unmatched bases: 10. CDR1 is LNHNV and CDR2 is YYDKDF in the germline V gene (reference sequence). This CDR3 spans 17 amino acids. CDR3 in amino acids: CATSRDPIGTGRQPQHF. In nucleotides, the CDR3 is TGTGCCACCAGCAGAGACCCAATAGGGACAGGGAGGCAGCCCCAGCATTTT.

This chain links TRBV29-1 with TRBJ1-2, with D possibly TRBD1 on 5 matching bases. Per the germline V gene, CDR1 is SQVTM and CDR2 is ANQGSEA. V was trimmed by 5 bases and J by 0 bases, leaving 16 bases between them. The CDR3 contains 15 residues. CDR3 residues: CSVTGTSVANYGYTF. DNA for the CDR3: TGCAGCGTTACCGGGACGTCCGTAGCTAACTATGGCTACACCTTC.

This chain links TRBV30 with TRBJ1-3, with D hard to call. The CDR3 spans 13 residues. V was clipped by 2 bases and J by 2 bases, with 7 bases between them. Germline CDR1 is GTSNPN and CDR2 is SVGIG (reference sequence). The CDR3 bases are TGTGCCTGGAGTATAGGTCCTGGAAACACCATATATTTT. Its translation is CAWSIGPGNTIYF.

This chain uses TRBV30 with TRBJ2-5; unclear D gene. The CDR3 has 15 residues. V was shortened by 0 bases and J by 7 bases, with 18 bases between the two germline ends. Looked up from germline, CDR1 is GTSNPN and CDR2 is SVGIG (reference sequence). The CDR3 reads CAWSVPGPRIGTQYF. CDR3 coding DNA: TGTGCCTGGAGTGTACCCGGACCGAGAATTGGGACCCAGTACTTC.

J is TRBJ1-1 and V is TRBV21-1. TRBV21-1 is described as a pseudogene. The length of the CDR3 is 16 residues. The CDR3 region has the DNA TGTGCCAGCAGCACACCACAGCGACGGTCTGGATTTGAAGCTTTCTTT. Translating gives CASSTPQRRSGFEAFF.

This clone appeared a few times. The chain is built from TRBV21-1 and TRBJ2-2; the table's D gene call, TRBD1, was not cross checked with the DNA. TRBV21-1 corresponds to a pseudogene. CDR3 size: 16 residues. The CDR3, as DNA: TGTGCCAGCAGCTTAGGGACAGGGTCAGGGACCGGGGAGCTGTTTTTT. This codes for CASSLGTGSGTGELFF.

The rearrangement links TRBV12-3 or TRBV12-4 to TRBJ2-2; D is unresolved. This CDR3 contains 11 residues. The V end was cut by 5 bases, the J end by 7 bases, with 5 bases between. CDR3 nucleotides: TGTGCCAGCAGTCCATACGGGGAGCTGTTTTTT. Amino acids: CASSPYGELFF.

The chain has TRBV25-1 and TRBJ1-1, with D possibly being TRBD1 (5 bases). V lost 7 bases, J lost 0 bases, and 9 bases lay in between. Germline CDR1 is MGHDK and CDR2 is SYGVNS. The CDR3 is 13 residues long. This chain's CDR3 is CASTTGVNTEAFF. The CDR3 region has the DNA TGTGCCAGCACAACGGGGGTGAACACTGAAGCTTTCTTT.

The chain recombines TRBV5-1 with TRBJ1-3, with D hard to call. In germline, CDR1 is SGHRS, CDR2 YFSETQ. The CDR3 has 15 residues. V was clipped by 4 bases and J by 0 bases, with 11 bases between them. Here the CDR3 reads CASSSNWDSGNTIYF. The CDR3 nucleotides read TGCGCCAGCAGCAGCAACTGGGACTCTGGAAACACCATATATTTT.

This clone showed up just once. The J gene is TRBJ1-3, the V gene TRBV12-5; no definite D call. Trimming pared 0 bases from V and 4 bases from J, leaving 13 bases between. This CDR3 contains 16 residues. Germline assignment: CDR1 LGHNT and CDR2 FRNRAP. Here the CDR3 DNA reads TGTGCTAGTGGTTTGGTACGAAAGGATCCGGGAAACACCATATATTTT. It is translated as CASGLVRKDPGNTIYF.

This clone occurred a few times. The genes are TRBV19 and TRBJ1-1; unclear D gene. Germline CDR1 is LNHDA and CDR2 is SQIVND (reference sequence). V was trimmed by 5 bases and J by 0 bases, leaving 16 bases between them. The CDR3 is 16 residues long. CDR3 sequence reads: CASSPRGGGMNTEAFF. The CDR3 DNA sequence: TGTGCCAGTAGTCCGAGAGGTGGCGGGATGAACACTGAAGCTTTCTTT. The whole variable domain, filled in from reference TRBV19 and TRBJ1-1, reads DGGITQSPKYLFRKEGQNVTLSCEQNLNHDAMYWYRQDPGQGLRLIYYSQIVNDFQKGDIAEGYSVSREKKESFPLTVTSAQKNPTAFYLCASSPRGGGMNTEAFFGQGTRLTVV.

The chain combines TRBV7-9 with TRBJ2-5; 8 bases agree with TRBD2. Unmatched junction bases numbered 5, after V lost 4 bases and J lost 4 bases. Germline loops: CDR1 SEHNR, CDR2 FQNEAQ (reference sequence). This CDR3 is 14 amino acids long. This CDR3 reads CASSSGLVPETQYF. In DNA, the CDR3 is TGTGCCAGCAGCTCGGGACTAGTCCCAGAGACCCAGTACTTC.